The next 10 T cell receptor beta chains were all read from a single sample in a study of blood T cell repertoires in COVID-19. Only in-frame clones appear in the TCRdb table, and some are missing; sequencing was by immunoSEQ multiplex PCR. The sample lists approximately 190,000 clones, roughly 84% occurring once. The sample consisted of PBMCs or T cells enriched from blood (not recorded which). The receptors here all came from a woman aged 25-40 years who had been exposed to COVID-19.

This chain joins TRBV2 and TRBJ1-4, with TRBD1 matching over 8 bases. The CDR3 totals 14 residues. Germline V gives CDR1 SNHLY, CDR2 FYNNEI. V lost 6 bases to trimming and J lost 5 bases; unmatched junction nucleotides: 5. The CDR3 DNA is TGTGCCAGCAGGGGGGACAGGCAGAATGAAAAACTGTTTTTT. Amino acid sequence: CASRGDRQNEKLFF.

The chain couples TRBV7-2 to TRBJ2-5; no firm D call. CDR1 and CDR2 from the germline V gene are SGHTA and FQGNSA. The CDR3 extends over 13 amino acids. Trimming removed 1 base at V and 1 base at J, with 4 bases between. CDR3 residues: CASSLVFQETQYF. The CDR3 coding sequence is TGTGCCAGCAGCTTAGTCTTCCAAGAGACCCAGTACTTC.

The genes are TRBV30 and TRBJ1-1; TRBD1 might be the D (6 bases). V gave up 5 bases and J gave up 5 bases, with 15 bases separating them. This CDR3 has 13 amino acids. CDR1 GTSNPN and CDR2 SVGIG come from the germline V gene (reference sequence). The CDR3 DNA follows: TGTGCCTGGGGGGGGCATTGGGATACTGAAGCTTTCTTT. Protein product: CAWGGHWDTEAFF.

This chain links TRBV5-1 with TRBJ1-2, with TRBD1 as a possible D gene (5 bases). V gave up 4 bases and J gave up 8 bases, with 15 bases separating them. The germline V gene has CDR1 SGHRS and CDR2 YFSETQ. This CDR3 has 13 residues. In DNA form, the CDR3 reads TGCGCCAGCAGCGCCCACAGGACGTGGGGCTACACCTTC. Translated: CASSAHRTWGYTF. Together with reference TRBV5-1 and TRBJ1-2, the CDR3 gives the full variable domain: KAGVTQTPRYLIKTRGQQVTLSCSPISGHRSVSWYQQTPGQGLQFLFEYFSETQRNKGNFPGRFSGRQFSNSRSEMNVSTLELGDSALYLCASSAHRTWGYTFGSGTRLTVV.

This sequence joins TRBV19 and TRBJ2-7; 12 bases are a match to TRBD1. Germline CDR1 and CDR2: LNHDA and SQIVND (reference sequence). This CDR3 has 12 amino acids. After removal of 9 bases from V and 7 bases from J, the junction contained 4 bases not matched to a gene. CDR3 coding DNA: TGTGCCAGCCGGGACAGGGGGCATGAGCAGTACTTC. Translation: CASRDRGHEQYF. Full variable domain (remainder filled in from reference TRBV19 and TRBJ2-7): DGGITQSPKYLFRKEGQNVTLSCEQNLNHDAMYWYRQDPGQGLRLIYYSQIVNDFQKGDIAEGYSVSREKKESFPLTVTSAQKNPTAFYLCASRDRGHEQYFGPGTRLTVT.

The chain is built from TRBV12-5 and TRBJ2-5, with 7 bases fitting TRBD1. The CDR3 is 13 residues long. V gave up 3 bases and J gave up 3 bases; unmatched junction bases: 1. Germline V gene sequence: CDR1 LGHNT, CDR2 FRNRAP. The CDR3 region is CASGLGTEETQYF. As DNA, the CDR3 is TGTGCTAGTGGTTTAGGGACAGAAGAGACCCAGTACTTC.

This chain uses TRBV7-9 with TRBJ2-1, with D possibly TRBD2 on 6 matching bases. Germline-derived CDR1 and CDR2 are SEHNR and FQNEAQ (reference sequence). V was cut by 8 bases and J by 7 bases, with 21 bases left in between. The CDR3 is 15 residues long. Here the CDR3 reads CASGNSGPFRNEQFF. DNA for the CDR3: TGTGCCAGCGGGAATAGCGGCCCATTTCGGAATGAGCAGTTCTTC.

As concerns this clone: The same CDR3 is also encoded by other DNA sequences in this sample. CDR3 coding DNA: TGCGCCAGCAGCCAGGCGGACAGGGACTATGGCTACACCTTC. Protein: CASSQADRDYGYTF. This chain links TRBV4-1 with TRBJ1-2; TRBD1 matches at 8 bases. Germline-derived CDR1 and CDR2 are MGHRA and YSYEKL. This CDR3 has 14 residues. Trimming at V came to 3 bases and at J to 3 bases, leaving 3 bases not matched to a gene.

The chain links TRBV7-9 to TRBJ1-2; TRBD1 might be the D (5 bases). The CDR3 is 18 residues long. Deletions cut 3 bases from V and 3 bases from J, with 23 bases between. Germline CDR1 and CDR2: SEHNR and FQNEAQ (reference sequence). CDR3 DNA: TGTGCCAGCAGCTTTACGCGGGGCTCCGGGCGCGGGGACTATGGCTACACCTTC. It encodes CASSFTRGSGRGDYGYTF.

The CDR3 spells CASSLGRGSYEQYF. CDR3 coding DNA: TGTGCCAGCAGCTTGGGCAGGGGTTCCTACGAGCAGTACTTC. J is TRBJ2-7 and V is TRBV5-6; TRBD1 is a possible D gene (6 bases). Germline CDR1 reads SGHDT; CDR2 reads YYEEEE. Trimming stripped 0 bases from V and 1 base from J, with 8 bases between. The CDR3 has 14 amino acids.